This is a list of T cell receptor beta chains from one sample in a study of blood T cell repertoires in COVID-19. Data came from immunoSEQ multiplex PCR; TCRdb stores just in-frame clones and leaves some out. The sample lists approximately 190,000 clones; 80% to 95% were seen once. The sample comprised peripheral blood. The receptor set was obtained from a man in his fifties or sixties with acute or convalescent COVID-19. The CDR3 runs from the conserved cysteine through the conserved F or W. Each record gives: clone size, J gene, D gene, V gene, CDR3 DNA, CDR3 protein. D genes are given only for firm matches. Size is stated for part of the rows, as once, few or many counts, or as a class when the clone is expanded.

>-|TRBJ1-1|-|TRBV11-2
TGTGCCAGCAGCTTAGATCAGAGCGGTACTGAAGCTTTCTTT
CASSLDQSGTEAFF
>-|TRBJ1-1|TRBD1|TRBV7-9
TGTGCCAGCAGCTACACGGGACAGGGGAACACTGAAGCTTTCTTT
CASSYTGQGNTEAFF
>-|TRBJ2-1|-|TRBV7-9
TGTGCCAGCAGCTTAGCAGGGGCGAACAATGAGCAGTTCTTC
CASSLAGANNEQFF
>-|TRBJ1-2|-|TRBV28
TGTGCCAGCAGTTCCTCAGAAAACTCTAGGGGCTATGGCTACACCTTC
CASSSSENSRGYGYTF
>-|TRBJ2-1|TRBD2|TRBV15
TGTGCCACCAGCAGAGATCGGAGCGGGAGTTCCAATGAGCAGTTCTTC
CATSRDRSGSSNEQFF
>-|TRBJ2-1|TRBD2|TRBV20-1
TGCAGTGCTAGTGGCGGGAGCTCCTACAATGAGCAGTTCTTC
CSASGGSSYNEQFF
>-|TRBJ2-2|-|TRBV7-9
TGTGCCAGCGACGCCTCGGCGGGGTCCGGGGAGCTGTTTTTT
CASDASAGSGELFF
>-|TRBJ1-1|TRBD1|TRBV6-5
TGTGCCAGCAGAGGACAGGGGGCGAAGGACACTGAAGCTTTCTTT
CASRGQGAKDTEAFF
>-|TRBJ1-2|-|TRBV4-2
TGTGCCAGCAGCCAAAGCAGGACTAACTATGGCTACACCTTC
CASSQSRTNYGYTF
>-|TRBJ2-3|TRBD2|TRBV9
TGTGCCAGCACACGAGCGGGGGGGACAGATACGCAGTATTTT
CASTRAGGTDTQYF
>-|TRBJ2-3|-|TRBV7-9
TGTGCCAGCAGCCGACAGGGACTTAGCACAGATACGCAGTATTTT
CASSRQGLSTDTQYF
>-|TRBJ1-1|-|TRBV20-1
TGCAGTGCTAGTCGGCCGGGGACTGAAGCTTTCTTT
CSASRPGTEAFF
>-|TRBJ2-1|TRBD2|TRBV28
TGTGCCAGCAGAAGACTAGCTTCGAGCTCCTACAATGAGCAGTTCTTC
CASRRLASSSYNEQFF
>-|TRBJ2-7|-|TRBV27
TGTGCCAGCAGGAGAGGCTACGAGCAGTACTTC
CASRRGYEQYF
>-|TRBJ2-3|-|TRBV4-2
TGTGCCAGCAGCCAAGTAGCGATGCAAGACACAGATACGCAGTATTTT
CASSQVAMQDTDTQYF
>-|TRBJ1-4|-|TRBV7-8
TGTGCCAGCAGCAAACGGACGGCTGTAGGGGGTAATGAAAAACTGTTTTTT
CASSKRTAVGGNEKLFF
>-|TRBJ2-7|TRBD1|TRBV7-2
TGTGCCAGCAGCTTGGGGACAGGCCCCTACGAGCAGTACTTC
CASSLGTGPYEQYF
>-|TRBJ1-4|-|TRBV28
TGTGCCAGCAGATCCAGGGTACAAGGTGAAAAACTGTTTTTT
CASRSRVQGEKLFF
>-|TRBJ2-3|-|TRBV15
TGTGCCACCAGCAGAGCGGGAATAGGTAGCGGTTACACAGATACGCAGTATTTT
CATSRAGIGSGYTDTQYF
>-|TRBJ2-2|-|TRBV10-3
TGTGCCATCAGAGGAGGGGGAGGGGGCACCGGGGAGCTGTTTTTT
CAIRGGGGGTGELFF
>few|TRBJ1-3|TRBD1|TRBV4-1
TGCGCCAGCAGCCCACCGACAGGGAATGGAAACACCATATATTTT
CASSPPTGNGNTIYF
>-|TRBJ1-2|-|TRBV19
TGTGCCAGTACCGACGCCGACGGGAGGGACTATGGCTACACCTTC
CASTDADGRDYGYTF
>-|TRBJ2-7|TRBD2|TRBV6-1
TGTGCCAGCAGTGCAGAACTAGCGGGTAAAATAGTATCCTACGAGCAGTACTTC
CASSAELAGKIVSYEQYF
>-|TRBJ1-1|-|TRBV19
TGTGCCAGTAGTATCAGGGCGAACACTGAAGCTTTCTTT
CASSIRANTEAFF
>-|TRBJ2-7|TRBD1|TRBV20-1
TGCAGTGCTAGTTACGGGACAGCCACCTACGAGCAGTACTTC
CSASYGTATYEQYF
>-|TRBJ2-4|-|TRBV21-1
TGTGCCAGCAGCGCACTCAGGGGGCTCAAAAACATTCAGTACTTC
CASSALRGLKNIQYF
>-|TRBJ2-5|-|TRBV27
TGTGCCAGCCGCGTCGCACTTGGACAGACCCAAGAGACCCAGTACTTC
CASRVALGQTQETQYF
>-|TRBJ2-1|-|TRBV11-2
TGTGCCAGCAGCAACACTAGGTCTTCCTACAATGAGCAGTTCTTC
CASSNTRSSYNEQFF
>-|TRBJ2-1|TRBD2|TRBV4-1
TGCGCCAGCAGCCAACGACCTCTAGCGGGGGGCTGGAATGAGCAGTTCTTC
CASSQRPLAGGWNEQFF
>-|TRBJ1-5|TRBD1|TRBV7-8
TGTGCCAGCAGCTTCTCGGGGACAGGGTACGATCAGCCCCAGCATTTT
CASSFSGTGYDQPQHF
>-|TRBJ1-4|-|TRBV6-1
TGTGCCAGCAGTGAAGCAGGTGTCAGGGGCGCAACTAATGAAAAACTGTTTTTT
CASSEAGVRGATNEKLFF
>-|TRBJ2-7|TRBD2|TRBV4-1
TGCGCCAGCAGCCAAGATCGCAGCGGGAGGAGACCTTACGAGCAGTACTTC
CASSQDRSGRRPYEQYF
>few|TRBJ1-2|-|TRBV28
TGTGCCAGCAGTTCCCGGTCAGGGATCTATGGCTACACCTTC
CASSSRSGIYGYTF
>-|TRBJ1-6|TRBD1|TRBV30
TGTGCCTGGAGTGGGGACAGGGGTTCACCCCTCCACTTT
CAWSGDRGSPLHF
>-|TRBJ1-1|-|TRBV28
TGTGCCAGCAGTTTAAGGGGCTGGAACACTGAAGCTTTCTTT
CASSLRGWNTEAFF
>once|TRBJ2-3|TRBD2|TRBV4-3
TGCGCCAGCAGCCAAGACCCCGCGGGGGGCAGAAATACGCAGTATTTT
CASSQDPAGGRNTQYF
>-|TRBJ1-2|TRBD1|TRBV7-9
TGTGCCAGCGGGCGACAGGGGGAGAATGGCTACACCTTC
CASGRQGENGYTF